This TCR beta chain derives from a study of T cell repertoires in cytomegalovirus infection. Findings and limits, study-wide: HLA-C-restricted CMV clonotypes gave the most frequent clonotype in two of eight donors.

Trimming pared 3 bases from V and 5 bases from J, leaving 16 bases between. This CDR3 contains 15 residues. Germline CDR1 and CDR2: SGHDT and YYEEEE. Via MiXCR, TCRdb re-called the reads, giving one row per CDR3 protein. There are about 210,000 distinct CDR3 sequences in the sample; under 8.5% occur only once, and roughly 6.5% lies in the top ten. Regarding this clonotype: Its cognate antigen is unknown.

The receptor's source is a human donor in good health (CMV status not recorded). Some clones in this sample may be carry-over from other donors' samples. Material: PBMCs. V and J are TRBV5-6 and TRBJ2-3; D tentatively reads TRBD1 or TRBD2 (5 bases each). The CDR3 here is CASSSLGPAGDTQYF. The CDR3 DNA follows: TGTGCCAGCAGCTCTTTGGGACCCGCAGGAGATACGCAGTATTTT.